This T cell receptor (beta chain) is drawn from a study of blood T cell repertoires in COVID-19. Whole-study context: The United States, Italy and Spain were the sources of the acute and convalescent COVID-19 samples. T cells, B-cell-depleted T cells, or PBMCs supplied cDNA or gDNA.

This clone was seen once. As handled by the study authors: Estimation of nucleated cell counts relied on the amplification of reference gene primers. Profiled with immunoSEQ multiplex PCR; TCRdb holds only in-frame clones, not every one. The DNA gave D and trimming, while V, J and clone size come from that table. In the table there are about 400,000 clones, roughly 87% of which are singletons. Residents of approximately 25 US areas, aged roughly 18 to 95 years, made up the participants. The sequencing input was PBMCs or T cells enriched from blood (not recorded which). This clonotype was obtained from a woman aged 25-40 years who had recovered from COVID-19.

The CDR3 bases are TGTGCCAGCAGCACCAACCAAGCGGGGTACAATGAGCAGTTCTTC. Protein: CASSTNQAGYNEQFF. This sequence joins TRBV7-2 and TRBJ2-1; 7 bases are shared with TRBD2. The germline V gene encodes CDR1 SGHTA and CDR2 FQGNSA. The CDR3 is 15 residues long. The junction had 8 bases not matched to a gene; V was cut back by 5 bases and J by 4 bases.